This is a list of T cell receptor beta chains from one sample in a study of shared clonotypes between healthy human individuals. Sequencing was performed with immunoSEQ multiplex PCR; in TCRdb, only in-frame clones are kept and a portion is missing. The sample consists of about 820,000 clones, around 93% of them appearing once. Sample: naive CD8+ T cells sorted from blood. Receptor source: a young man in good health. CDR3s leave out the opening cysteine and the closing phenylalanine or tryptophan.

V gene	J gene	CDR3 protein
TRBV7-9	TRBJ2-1	ASSLGSGPPQF
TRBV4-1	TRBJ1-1	ASSQEGQGTEAF
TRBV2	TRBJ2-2	ASSDRRAGGATGELF
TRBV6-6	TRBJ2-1	ASSYSQLSYNEQF
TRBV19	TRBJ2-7	ATRVAGDYEQY
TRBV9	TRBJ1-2	ASSPTGDGYT
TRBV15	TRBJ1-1	ATSRGPPVAPVTEAF
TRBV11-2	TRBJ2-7	ASSLSRAYEQY
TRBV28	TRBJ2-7	ASRHSGAGKSYEQY
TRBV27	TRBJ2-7	ASSGVLSGYYEQY
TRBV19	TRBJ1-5	ASSIGGTGQPQH
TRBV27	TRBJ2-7	ASSFADPLTYEQY
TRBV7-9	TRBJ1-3	ASSSTGTSGNTIY
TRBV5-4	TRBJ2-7	ASSLFGGGFGEQY
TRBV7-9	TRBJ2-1	ASSPPGTASYNEQF
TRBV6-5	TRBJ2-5	ASRTTVYQETQY
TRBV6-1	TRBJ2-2	ASSGSGTGELF
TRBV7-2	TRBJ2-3	ASSLVGSSDTQY
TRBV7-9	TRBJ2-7	ASSPPLREDWYEQY
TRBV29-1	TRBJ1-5	SVLTGDNQPQH
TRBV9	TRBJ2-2	ASSADRTGFTGELF
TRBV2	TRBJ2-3	ATQGVADTQY
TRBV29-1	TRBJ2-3	SVHSEPRYDTQY
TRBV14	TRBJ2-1	ASSQVQYNEQF
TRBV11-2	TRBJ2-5	ASSLGASAQETQY
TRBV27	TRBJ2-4	ASSFSPKNIQY